These T cell receptor beta chains were read from a single sample in a study of blood T cell repertoires in COVID-19. The repertoire was sequenced with immunoSEQ multiplex PCR; TCRdb's copy has only in-frame clones and lacks some. The repertoire has around 94,000 clones, 70% to 90% of them found once; the top ten carry 9.5% to 10%. The sample was peripheral blood. Receptor source: a man aged 35-49 years with active or convalescent COVID-19. CDR3s include the opening cysteine and the closing phenylalanine or tryptophan. A D gene is named only where the DNA matches it firmly. Not all rows give a size; the values are once, few, many and, for expanded clones, a class.

D	V	size	J	CDR3	DNA
TRBD2	TRBV6-5	NA	TRBJ2-2	CASCQRGLNTGELFF	TGTGCCAGCTGCCAGCGGGGGCTGAACACCGGGGAGCTGTTTTTT
NA	TRBV10-3	once	TRBJ2-5	CAISDVGGLETQYF	TGTGCCATCAGTGACGTCGGGGGGCTTGAGACCCAGTACTTC
NA	TRBV12-3/TRBV12-4	NA	TRBJ2-1	CASTTNSYNEQFF	TGTGCCAGCACGACAAACTCCTACAATGAGCAGTTCTTC
TRBD2	TRBV7-8	NA	TRBJ2-7	CASSPSQRGGPYEQYF	TGTGCCAGCAGCCCTAGCCAGCGGGGGGGCCCCTACGAGCAGTACTTC
TRBD2	TRBV11-2	NA	TRBJ2-1	CASSLESSGEQFF	TGTGCCAGCAGCTTAGAGTCTAGCGGGGAGCAGTTCTTC
NA	TRBV27	NA	TRBJ2-1	CASSLGGLGNEQFF	TGTGCCAGCAGTTTGGGGGGGCTAGGTAATGAGCAGTTCTTC
NA	TRBV2	NA	TRBJ2-5	CASSGQLGSETQYF	TGTGCCAGCAGTGGACAACTAGGCAGTGAGACCCAGTACTTC
NA	TRBV7-9	NA	TRBJ1-1	CASSFQTSWNTEAFF	TGTGCCAGCAGCTTTCAGACTTCATGGAACACTGAAGCTTTCTTT
NA	TRBV7-8	NA	TRBJ1-3	CASSLISSGNTIYF	TGTGCCAGCAGCTTGATTAGCTCTGGAAACACCATATATTTT
NA	TRBV7-2	few	TRBJ1-5	CASSSGVGYSNQPQHF	TGTGCCAGCAGCTCGGGGGTGGGGTATAGCAATCAGCCCCAGCATTTT
TRBD1	TRBV6-5	NA	TRBJ1-2	CASRDRGLGYTF	TGTGCCAGCAGAGACAGGGGGCTTGGCTACACCTTC
TRBD1	TRBV19	once	TRBJ1-6	CASRRTGENSPLHF	TGTGCCAGCCGTCGGACAGGGGAAAATTCACCCCTCCACTTT
NA	TRBV3-1/TRBV3-2	NA	TRBJ1-3	CASSQASGGNTIYF	TGTGCCAGCAGCCAAGCGTCAGGTGGAAACACCATATATTTT
NA	TRBV12-3/TRBV12-4	once	TRBJ1-4	CASSLWQGEKLFF	TGTGCCAGCAGTTTATGGCAGGGAGAAAAACTGTTTTTT
TRBD1	TRBV5-1	once	TRBJ1-4	CASSSQGGTNEKLFF	TGCGCCAGCAGCTCACAGGGGGGAACTAATGAAAAACTGTTTTTT
TRBD1	TRBV19	NA	TRBJ1-2	CASSGQGANGYTF	TGTGCCAGTTCGGGACAGGGGGCGAATGGCTACACCTTC
NA	TRBV25-1	NA	TRBJ1-1	CASSEAGRGLGNTEAFF	TGTGCCAGCAGTGAAGCAGGAAGGGGCTTAGGGAACACTGAAGCTTTCTTT
NA	TRBV4-1	NA	TRBJ1-1	CASSQYLQGMNTEAFF	TGCGCCAGCAGCCAATACCTACAGGGTATGAACACTGAAGCTTTCTTT
TRBD1	TRBV16	NA	TRBJ1-6	CASSLRGQGALGSPLHF	TGTGCCAGCAGCCTCAGGGGACAGGGGGCCTTAGGTTCACCCCTCCACTTT
TRBD1	TRBV2	few	TRBJ1-6	CASRGTGNSPLHF	TGTGCCAGCAGGGGGACAGGGAATTCACCCCTCCACTTT
TRBD1	TRBV11-3	NA	TRBJ2-7	CASSSLQGAHYEQYF	TGTGCCAGCAGCTCACTCCAGGGGGCCCACTACGAGCAGTACTTC
NA	TRBV6-2/TRBV6-3	once	TRBJ1-2	CASSSRGQVDGYTF	TGTGCCAGCAGCTCTCGCGGGCAGGTCGACGGCTACACCTTC
TRBD1	TRBV7-9	NA	TRBJ2-2	CASSPRGTGNSGELFF	TGTGCCAGCAGCCCCAGAGGGACAGGGAATTCCGGGGAGCTGTTTTTT
TRBD1	TRBV3-1/TRBV3-2	NA	TRBJ2-7	CASSRQGYGEQYF	TGTGCCAGCAGCCGACAGGGGTACGGCGAGCAGTACTTC
NA	TRBV24-1	NA	TRBJ2-1	CATSGRGTLDEQFF	TGTGCCACCAGTGGCAGGGGAACTTTGGATGAGCAGTTCTTC
NA	TRBV4-1	medium-sized	TRBJ1-1	CASRTVGLGTEAFF	TGCGCCAGCAGGACAGTCGGGTTAGGCACTGAAGCTTTCTTT
NA	TRBV7-2	NA	TRBJ2-3	CASSPAGFGTDTQYF	TGTGCCTCCTCCCCGGCAGGGTTCGGCACAGATACGCAGTATTTT
TRBD1	TRBV10-3	NA	TRBJ1-1	CAISEDRANTEAFF	TGTGCCATCAGTGAAGACAGGGCGAACACTGAAGCTTTCTTT
TRBD1	TRBV6-2/TRBV6-3	NA	TRBJ2-7	CASSNDRGRFEQYF	TGTGCCAGCAGCAATGACAGGGGGCGCTTCGAGCAGTACTTC
NA	TRBV7-2	once	TRBJ2-1	CASSLVHGAYNEQFF	TGTGCCAGCAGCTTAGTCCACGGGGCCTACAATGAGCAGTTCTTC
NA	TRBV15	NA	TRBJ1-5	CATSRGEGGNQPQHF	TGTGCCACCAGCAGAGGAGAAGGGGGCAATCAGCCCCAGCATTTT
NA	TRBV3-1/TRBV3-2	NA	TRBJ2-1	CASSHRLFGQGIGFF	NA
NA	TRBV18	NA	TRBJ1-2	CASSPPGLDSYGYTF	TGTGCCAGCTCACCACCGGGGTTGGACAGCTATGGCTACACCTTC
TRBD2	TRBV7-3	NA	TRBJ2-1	CASSLKGLAGRINNEQFF	TGTGCCAGCAGCTTAAAGGGTTTAGCGGGCCGGATTAACAATGAGCAGTTCTTC
NA	TRBV19	few	TRBJ2-1	CASSTGRSSYNEQFF	TGTGCCAGTAGTACCGGGAGAAGCTCCTACAATGAGCAGTTCTTC
NA	TRBV9	NA	TRBJ2-3	CASSGGGRTDTQYF	TGTGCCAGCAGCGGCGGGGGCCGCACAGATACGCAGTATTTT
NA	TRBV5-5	NA	TRBJ1-1	CASSFRSGTEAFF	TGTGCCAGCAGCTTTCGGTCAGGGACTGAAGCTTTCTTT
TRBD1	TRBV7-3	NA	TRBJ1-1	CASSPGTGRTEAFF	TGTGCCAGCAGCCCCGGGACAGGGCGAACTGAAGCTTTCTTT
NA	TRBV25-1	NA	TRBJ1-4	CASSEARAGTNEKLFF	TGTGCCAGCAGTGAAGCCAGGGCTGGAACTAATGAAAAACTGTTTTTT
NA	TRBV3-1/TRBV3-2	NA	TRBJ1-1	CASSLADTEAFF	TGTGCCAGCAGCCTAGCGGACACTGAAGCTTTCTTT
TRBD2	TRBV5-6	NA	TRBJ2-1	CASSTGLGGGAHNEQFF	TGTGCCAGCAGCACGGGATTAGGCGGGGGGGCCCACAATGAGCAGTTCTTC
NA	TRBV6-5	NA	TRBJ1-4	CASSYGGRPEKLFF	TGTGCCAGCAGTTACGGAGGTAGACCTGAAAAACTGTTTTTT
TRBD2	TRBV3-1/TRBV3-2	NA	TRBJ2-1	CASSPSGGPYNEQFF	TGTGCCAGCAGCCCAAGCGGGGGTCCCTACAATGAGCAGTTCTTC
TRBD1	TRBV11-2	NA	TRBJ2-2	CASSWVAGTGRSGELFF	TGTGCCAGCAGCTGGGTAGCCGGGACAGGGAGGTCCGGGGAGCTGTTTTTT
NA	TRBV4-2	few	TRBJ2-7	CASSQDPEGAYEQYF	TGTGCCAGCAGCCAAGATCCGGAGGGGGCATACGAGCAGTACTTC
TRBD1	TRBV6-2/TRBV6-3	NA	TRBJ1-2	CASSFSGQGDGYTF	TGTGCCAGCAGTTTTTCTGGACAGGGAGATGGCTACACCTTC
TRBD2	TRBV30	NA	TRBJ2-3	CAWSESGGLLNTDTQYF	TGTGCCTGGAGTGAGAGCGGGGGCCTTCTGAACACAGATACGCAGTATTTT
NA	TRBV30	NA	TRBJ2-3	CAWTGGPAPQYF	TGTGCCTGGACCGGAGGACCGGCCCCGCAGTATTTT
NA	TRBV6-5	NA	TRBJ2-2	CASSYDRTNTGELFF	TGTGCCAGCAGTTACGACAGGACGAACACCGGGGAGCTGTTTTTT
NA	TRBV7-9	NA	TRBJ1-4	CASSLGGGSNEKLFF	TGTGCCAGCAGCTTAGGTGGGGGCTCTAATGAAAAACTGTTTTTT
TRBD1	TRBV19	NA	TRBJ2-5	CASSRRDSPKSSYQETQYF	TGTGCCAGTAGCCGCCGGGACAGCCCAAAAAGTTCGTACCAAGAGACCCAGTACTTC
NA	TRBV6-1	NA	TRBJ1-2	CASSEAPPVGGGYGYTF	TGTGCCAGCAGTGAAGCGCCCCCTGTCGGGGGAGGTTATGGCTACACCTTC
NA	TRBV18	NA	TRBJ1-4	CASSPRGPGGEKLFF	TGTGCCAGCTCACCACGGGGGCCGGGGGGCGAAAAACTGTTTTTT
NA	TRBV6-5	few	TRBJ1-2	CASRTENYGYTF	TGTGCCAGCAGGACGGAGAACTATGGCTACACCTTC